The sequence of this TCR beta chain was determined in a study of T cells expressing NK-cell markers (dated by TCRdb to 2019 to 2021). Describing the broader study: In sorted CD3+CD56+NKG2C+, CD3+CD56+NKG2C- and CD3+CD56-NKG2C+ T-cell subsets from roughly 8 donors, TCR beta-chain repertoires were profiled. Among the eight sequenced donors, only one was HCMV-seronegative, while the other seven were HCMV-seropositive. The eight sequenced donors were randomly selected healthy volunteers, three men and five women. Sequencing of the libraries produced 2 x 150 bp reads on Illumina HiSeq 2000/2500, MiSeq or NextSeq. Overall study outcomes, separate from this receptor: Whether the expanded NKG2C-expressing T cell clones were specific for HCMV antigens remained unclear. Those dominant clonotypes were again the most abundant among CD3+CD56-NKG2C+ cells in a few donors, at about 25-60.1%. In a handful of donors, the dominant CD3+CD56+NKG2C+ clonotypes were among the top 10 CD8+ clonotypes and accounted for roughly 1.0-8% of CD8+ T cells.

Spanning cysteine to phenylalanine, the CDR3 consists of 12 amino acids. No DNA sequence is on record. Taken from the germline V gene, the CDR1 and CDR2 loops are SQVTM and ANQGSEA. The run used an Illumina HiSeq 2000. 5'RACE template switching, by which a universal primer site and unique molecular identifiers were added, was used to make TCR beta cDNA libraries. cDNA synthesis was primed from the TCR beta constant segment and was followed by two successive PCR amplification steps. The published analysis was carried out like this. MIGEC handled demultiplexing of the reads and grouping by UMI, while MiTCR was used to assemble and quantify clonotypes. To exclude erroneous sequences, any TCR cDNA sequence not supported by at least two reads was discarded. The tcR package was used for downstream repertoire analysis, and clonotypes were matched across fractions by CDR3 nucleotide sequence plus V segment. VDJmatch was used to annotate antigen specificity against VDJdb, with one amino acid substitution allowed in CDR3. After the reads were reprocessed by TCRdb, one entry was made per CDR3 protein sequence, with no DNA. Here the V and J calls rest on TCRdb's processing, not on the authors' analysis. This sample's records show 550,000 or so distinct CDR3 sequences. The ten largest clones represent approximately 3.6% of the sample.

Comments on this clonotype: Its antigen is not yet known.

HCMV serostatus was determined by detecting HCMV-specific IgG in serum with a commercial ELISA kit. Ficoll density gradient centrifugation was used to isolate peripheral blood mononuclear cells from blood. The sequencing input was blood T cells: a sorted CD56 or NKG2C T cell subset, CD4+ or CD8+ T cells, or bulk PBMC T cells (not recorded which). This chain joins TRBV29-1 to TRBJ2-2; the D call of TRBD2 rests on TCRdb alone, since no DNA is present to check it. The receptor comes from a man between 18 and 35 years old in good health. Donor details come from another sample of the same person, matched by shared clones. The CDR3 in this case is CSVADPIRELFF.